The 19 T cell receptor beta chains below come from one sample, sequenced in a study of OX40 agonist ivuxolimab in advanced cancers. Libraries were prepared by immunoSEQ multiplex PCR; TCRdb keeps only in-frame clonotypes and omits some of them. The table has around 140,000 clones, 90% to 95% seen once. This specimen consisted of CD4+ or CD8+ T cells sorted from blood, obtained in a trial of the OX40 agonist ivuxolimab. These TCRs come from an adult with an advanced solid tumor such as melanoma, head and neck, liver or kidney cancer.

J is TRBJ2-1 and V is TRBV18, with D possibly matching TRBD1 (5 bases). V shed 3 bases and J shed 7 bases, with 22 bases lying between them. Per germline, CDR1 KGHSH and CDR2 LQKENI. The CDR3 loop spans 17 amino acids. CDR3 nucleotide sequence: TGTGCCAGCTCACCGCACCCAGGGAAGGGCTTACTTAATGAGCAGTTCTTC. It encodes CASSPHPGKGLLNEQFF.

The chain is built from TRBV28 and TRBJ2-7, with 7 nucleotides matching TRBD1. The CDR3 is 15 amino acids. The germline V gene has CDR1 MDHEN and CDR2 SYDVKM. Germline trimming cut 6 bases from V and 0 bases from J; bases unmatched to any gene: 8. The chain's CDR3 is CASRRQGFPSYEQYF. Written as DNA, the CDR3 is TGTGCCAGCAGACGACAGGGTTTTCCCTCCTACGAGCAGTACTTC.

This chain links TRBV7-2 with TRBJ2-5; 9 nucleotides agree with TRBD2. This CDR3 has 17 amino acids. V shed 5 bases, J shed 5 bases, and the junction held 15 bases outside the gene matches. The germline V gene encodes CDR1 SGHTA and CDR2 FQGNSA. This CDR3 is CASSILARGGAPETQYF. Here the CDR3 DNA reads TGTGCCAGCAGCATACTGGCTCGCGGGGGGGCTCCGGAGACCCAGTACTTC.

The chain links TRBV15 to TRBJ1-4; D remains unclear. Germline V gene data show CDR1 as LNHNV and CDR2 as YYDKDF (reference sequence). V was pared by 0 bases and J by 6 bases, with 8 bases between. This CDR3 is built from 14 residues. The CDR3 loop is CATSRDYLDEKLFF. The CDR3 DNA is TGTGCCACCAGCAGAGATTATCTTGATGAAAAACTGTTTTTT.

Remarks on this clone: At one end, the junction sequence differs from germline, possibly due to a read error. The V gene is TRBV15, the J gene TRBJ1-2; the D gene is possibly TRBD1 (5 bases). The CDR3 covers 13 residues. Germline V CDR1 and CDR2: LNHNV, YYDKDF (reference sequence). CDR3 sequence: CATSSIRGGTGDF. CDR3 coding DNA: TGTGCCACCAGCTCAATCCGAGGCGGGACCGGGGACTTC.

The chain uses TRBV12-2 and TRBJ2-7; the tabulated D call, TRBD2, remains unverified against the DNA. TRBV12-2 is recorded as a pseudogene. The length of the CDR3 is 16 residues. The CDR3 bases are TGTGCAAGTCGCTTAGTTGCGGAAAATGAGGGCTACGAGCAGTACTTC. Its protein is CASRLVAENEGYEQYF.

The J gene is TRBJ2-3, the V gene TRBV29-1; a weak D match, TRBD2 (6 bases). The CDR3 consists of 13 residues. Trimming removed 6 bases at V and 0 bases at J, with 10 bases between. In germline, CDR1 is SQVTM, CDR2 ANQGSEA. The CDR3 sequence is CSVPRGSTDTQYF. CDR3 DNA sequence: TGCAGCGTCCCGCGGGGTAGCACAGATACGCAGTATTTT.

This chain joins TRBV19 and TRBJ1-4, with 7 positions matching TRBD1. Germline-derived CDR1 and CDR2 are LNHDA and SQIVND (reference sequence). Trimming cost V 7 bases and J 6 bases; bases outside gene matches: 8. This CDR3 region has 14 residues. The DNA for the CDR3 is TGTGCCAGTACCCCACAGGGGTTGCATGAAAAACTGTTTTTT. Amino acid sequence: CASTPQGLHEKLFF.

The gene calls are TRBV7-2 and TRBJ1-5, with no clear D. V lost 0 bases and J 3 bases, leaving 12 bases between the germline ends. CDR1 is SGHTA and CDR2 is FQGNSA in the germline V gene. This CDR3 comprises 16 residues. CDR3 protein: CASSLAVAQDNQPQHF. CDR3 bases: TGTGCCAGCAGCTTAGCCGTCGCCCAAGACAATCAGCCCCAGCATTTT.

The J gene is TRBJ1-2, the V gene TRBV7-9; D is perhaps TRBD1 (6 bases). V lost 5 bases, J lost 2 bases, and 15 bases lay in between. Germline CDR1 is SEHNR and CDR2 is FQNEAQ (reference sequence). CDR3 length: 15 residues. The CDR3 reads CASSRGGAENYGYTF. CDR3 nucleotide sequence: TGTGCCAGCAGCCGTGGGGGGGCCGAGAACTATGGCTACACCTTC.

Points on this clone: The CDR3 end shows no conserved phenylalanine or tryptophan, and so a read error is likely. CDR3 DNA: TGTGCCAGCACCTCTAGCGGGACCTCCTACGAGCAGTACCTC. This translates into CASTSSGTSYEQYL. This sequence joins TRBV7-2 and TRBJ2-7; 9 nucleotides align to TRBD2. CDR1 and CDR2 from the germline V gene are SGHTA and FQGNSA. J was trimmed by 0 bases and V by 7 bases; bases with no gene match: 4. The CDR3 has 14 residues.

V is TRBV5-4 and J is TRBJ2-7; 7 nucleotides agree with TRBD1. This CDR3 has 13 residues. With 5 bases clipped from V and 6 bases from J, the junction kept 8 bases outside the gene matches. Germline V gives CDR1 SGHNT, CDR2 YYREEE (reference sequence). The CDR3 DNA is TGTGCCAGCAGTCCCGGGACAGAGTCCGAGCAGTACTTC. Translated: CASSPGTESEQYF. Combining the CDR3 with reference TRBV5-4 and TRBJ2-7 gives the whole variable domain ETGVTQSPTHLIKTRGQQVTLRCSSQSGHNTVSWYQQALGQGPQFIFQYYREEENGRGNFPPRFSGLQFPNYSSELNVNALELDDSALYLCASSPGTESEQYFGPGTRLTVT.

The chain is built from TRBV5-8 and TRBJ2-2; tentative D call: TRBD1 (6 bases). CDR3 size: 15 residues. Looked up from germline, CDR1 is SGHTS and CDR2 is YDEGEE. The V gene lost 1 base and the J gene lost 3 bases, with 10 bases spanning the gap. DNA of the CDR3: TGTGCCAGCAGCTTGTCCTCAGGGGACACCGGGGAGCTGTTTTTT. Its translation: CASSLSSGDTGELFF.

The chain couples TRBV7-3 to TRBJ2-1, with TRBD1 as a possible D gene (6 bases). The CDR3 contains 14 residues. V gave up 5 bases and J gave up 2 bases, with 10 bases separating them. Germline lookup yields CDR1 SGHTA and CDR2 FQGTGA. The CDR3 spells CASSTGTPYNEQFF. The CDR3 nucleotides read TGTGCCAGCAGCACAGGGACCCCCTACAATGAGCAGTTCTTC.

This clone has only one observation. The chain links TRBV5-6 to TRBJ2-4; D is unclear. The germline V gene encodes CDR1 SGHDT and CDR2 YYEEEE. This CDR3 comprises 16 residues. Trimming cost V 2 bases and J 1 base, with 13 bases left between them. CDR3 sequence reads: CASSLRFPVAKNIQYF. In nucleotides, the CDR3 is TGTGCCAGCAGCTTAAGGTTCCCGGTGGCCAAAAACATTCAGTACTTC. The variable domain in full, completed from reference TRBV5-6 and TRBJ2-4, reads DAGVTQSPTHLIKTRGQQVTLRCSPKSGHDTVSWYQQALGQGPQFIFQYYEEEERQRGNFPDRFSGHQFPNYSSELNVNALLLGDSALYLCASSLRFPVAKNIQYFGAGTRLSVL.

The rearrangement links TRBV5-6 to TRBJ1-5; D gene uncertain. V lost 2 bases, J lost 1 base, and 10 bases lay in between. Germline-derived CDR1 and CDR2 are SGHDT and YYEEEE. The CDR3 has 15 amino acids. The CDR3 loop reads CASSFNLGSNQPQHF. The CDR3 DNA reads as TGTGCCAGCAGCTTTAACTTAGGGAGCAATCAGCCCCAGCATTTT.

The CDR3 sequence: CASSGRAKNEQFF. CDR3 in DNA: TGTGCCAGCAGCGGACGAGCTAAAAATGAGCAGTTCTTC. The chain recombines TRBV7-2 with TRBJ2-1; D ambiguous. In germline, CDR1 is SGHTA, CDR2 FQGNSA. This CDR3 region has 13 residues. Trimming left V 5 bases short and J 7 bases short, with 12 bases between.

About this clone itself: Other DNA sequences within the sample encode an identical CDR3. V usage is TRBV5-4 and J usage is TRBJ2-5; D not certain. Per germline, CDR1 SGHNT and CDR2 YYREEE (reference sequence). This CDR3 region has 13 residues. V lost 0 bases and J 0 bases, leaving 3 bases between the germline ends. CDR3 DNA: TGTGCCAGCAGCTTGGGCTACCAAGAGACCCAGTACTTC. Amino acid sequence: CASSLGYQETQYF.

The chain has TRBV7-2 and TRBJ1-5, with a tentative D call TRBD1 (5 bases). The CDR3 has 15 residues. Germline V CDR1 and CDR2: SGHTA, FQGNSA. V lost 3 bases and J 1 base, leaving 10 bases between the germline ends. The CDR3 bases are TGTGCCAGCAGCTTGTGGCAGGGAAGCAATCAGCCCCAGCATTTT. It translates to CASSLWQGSNQPQHF.